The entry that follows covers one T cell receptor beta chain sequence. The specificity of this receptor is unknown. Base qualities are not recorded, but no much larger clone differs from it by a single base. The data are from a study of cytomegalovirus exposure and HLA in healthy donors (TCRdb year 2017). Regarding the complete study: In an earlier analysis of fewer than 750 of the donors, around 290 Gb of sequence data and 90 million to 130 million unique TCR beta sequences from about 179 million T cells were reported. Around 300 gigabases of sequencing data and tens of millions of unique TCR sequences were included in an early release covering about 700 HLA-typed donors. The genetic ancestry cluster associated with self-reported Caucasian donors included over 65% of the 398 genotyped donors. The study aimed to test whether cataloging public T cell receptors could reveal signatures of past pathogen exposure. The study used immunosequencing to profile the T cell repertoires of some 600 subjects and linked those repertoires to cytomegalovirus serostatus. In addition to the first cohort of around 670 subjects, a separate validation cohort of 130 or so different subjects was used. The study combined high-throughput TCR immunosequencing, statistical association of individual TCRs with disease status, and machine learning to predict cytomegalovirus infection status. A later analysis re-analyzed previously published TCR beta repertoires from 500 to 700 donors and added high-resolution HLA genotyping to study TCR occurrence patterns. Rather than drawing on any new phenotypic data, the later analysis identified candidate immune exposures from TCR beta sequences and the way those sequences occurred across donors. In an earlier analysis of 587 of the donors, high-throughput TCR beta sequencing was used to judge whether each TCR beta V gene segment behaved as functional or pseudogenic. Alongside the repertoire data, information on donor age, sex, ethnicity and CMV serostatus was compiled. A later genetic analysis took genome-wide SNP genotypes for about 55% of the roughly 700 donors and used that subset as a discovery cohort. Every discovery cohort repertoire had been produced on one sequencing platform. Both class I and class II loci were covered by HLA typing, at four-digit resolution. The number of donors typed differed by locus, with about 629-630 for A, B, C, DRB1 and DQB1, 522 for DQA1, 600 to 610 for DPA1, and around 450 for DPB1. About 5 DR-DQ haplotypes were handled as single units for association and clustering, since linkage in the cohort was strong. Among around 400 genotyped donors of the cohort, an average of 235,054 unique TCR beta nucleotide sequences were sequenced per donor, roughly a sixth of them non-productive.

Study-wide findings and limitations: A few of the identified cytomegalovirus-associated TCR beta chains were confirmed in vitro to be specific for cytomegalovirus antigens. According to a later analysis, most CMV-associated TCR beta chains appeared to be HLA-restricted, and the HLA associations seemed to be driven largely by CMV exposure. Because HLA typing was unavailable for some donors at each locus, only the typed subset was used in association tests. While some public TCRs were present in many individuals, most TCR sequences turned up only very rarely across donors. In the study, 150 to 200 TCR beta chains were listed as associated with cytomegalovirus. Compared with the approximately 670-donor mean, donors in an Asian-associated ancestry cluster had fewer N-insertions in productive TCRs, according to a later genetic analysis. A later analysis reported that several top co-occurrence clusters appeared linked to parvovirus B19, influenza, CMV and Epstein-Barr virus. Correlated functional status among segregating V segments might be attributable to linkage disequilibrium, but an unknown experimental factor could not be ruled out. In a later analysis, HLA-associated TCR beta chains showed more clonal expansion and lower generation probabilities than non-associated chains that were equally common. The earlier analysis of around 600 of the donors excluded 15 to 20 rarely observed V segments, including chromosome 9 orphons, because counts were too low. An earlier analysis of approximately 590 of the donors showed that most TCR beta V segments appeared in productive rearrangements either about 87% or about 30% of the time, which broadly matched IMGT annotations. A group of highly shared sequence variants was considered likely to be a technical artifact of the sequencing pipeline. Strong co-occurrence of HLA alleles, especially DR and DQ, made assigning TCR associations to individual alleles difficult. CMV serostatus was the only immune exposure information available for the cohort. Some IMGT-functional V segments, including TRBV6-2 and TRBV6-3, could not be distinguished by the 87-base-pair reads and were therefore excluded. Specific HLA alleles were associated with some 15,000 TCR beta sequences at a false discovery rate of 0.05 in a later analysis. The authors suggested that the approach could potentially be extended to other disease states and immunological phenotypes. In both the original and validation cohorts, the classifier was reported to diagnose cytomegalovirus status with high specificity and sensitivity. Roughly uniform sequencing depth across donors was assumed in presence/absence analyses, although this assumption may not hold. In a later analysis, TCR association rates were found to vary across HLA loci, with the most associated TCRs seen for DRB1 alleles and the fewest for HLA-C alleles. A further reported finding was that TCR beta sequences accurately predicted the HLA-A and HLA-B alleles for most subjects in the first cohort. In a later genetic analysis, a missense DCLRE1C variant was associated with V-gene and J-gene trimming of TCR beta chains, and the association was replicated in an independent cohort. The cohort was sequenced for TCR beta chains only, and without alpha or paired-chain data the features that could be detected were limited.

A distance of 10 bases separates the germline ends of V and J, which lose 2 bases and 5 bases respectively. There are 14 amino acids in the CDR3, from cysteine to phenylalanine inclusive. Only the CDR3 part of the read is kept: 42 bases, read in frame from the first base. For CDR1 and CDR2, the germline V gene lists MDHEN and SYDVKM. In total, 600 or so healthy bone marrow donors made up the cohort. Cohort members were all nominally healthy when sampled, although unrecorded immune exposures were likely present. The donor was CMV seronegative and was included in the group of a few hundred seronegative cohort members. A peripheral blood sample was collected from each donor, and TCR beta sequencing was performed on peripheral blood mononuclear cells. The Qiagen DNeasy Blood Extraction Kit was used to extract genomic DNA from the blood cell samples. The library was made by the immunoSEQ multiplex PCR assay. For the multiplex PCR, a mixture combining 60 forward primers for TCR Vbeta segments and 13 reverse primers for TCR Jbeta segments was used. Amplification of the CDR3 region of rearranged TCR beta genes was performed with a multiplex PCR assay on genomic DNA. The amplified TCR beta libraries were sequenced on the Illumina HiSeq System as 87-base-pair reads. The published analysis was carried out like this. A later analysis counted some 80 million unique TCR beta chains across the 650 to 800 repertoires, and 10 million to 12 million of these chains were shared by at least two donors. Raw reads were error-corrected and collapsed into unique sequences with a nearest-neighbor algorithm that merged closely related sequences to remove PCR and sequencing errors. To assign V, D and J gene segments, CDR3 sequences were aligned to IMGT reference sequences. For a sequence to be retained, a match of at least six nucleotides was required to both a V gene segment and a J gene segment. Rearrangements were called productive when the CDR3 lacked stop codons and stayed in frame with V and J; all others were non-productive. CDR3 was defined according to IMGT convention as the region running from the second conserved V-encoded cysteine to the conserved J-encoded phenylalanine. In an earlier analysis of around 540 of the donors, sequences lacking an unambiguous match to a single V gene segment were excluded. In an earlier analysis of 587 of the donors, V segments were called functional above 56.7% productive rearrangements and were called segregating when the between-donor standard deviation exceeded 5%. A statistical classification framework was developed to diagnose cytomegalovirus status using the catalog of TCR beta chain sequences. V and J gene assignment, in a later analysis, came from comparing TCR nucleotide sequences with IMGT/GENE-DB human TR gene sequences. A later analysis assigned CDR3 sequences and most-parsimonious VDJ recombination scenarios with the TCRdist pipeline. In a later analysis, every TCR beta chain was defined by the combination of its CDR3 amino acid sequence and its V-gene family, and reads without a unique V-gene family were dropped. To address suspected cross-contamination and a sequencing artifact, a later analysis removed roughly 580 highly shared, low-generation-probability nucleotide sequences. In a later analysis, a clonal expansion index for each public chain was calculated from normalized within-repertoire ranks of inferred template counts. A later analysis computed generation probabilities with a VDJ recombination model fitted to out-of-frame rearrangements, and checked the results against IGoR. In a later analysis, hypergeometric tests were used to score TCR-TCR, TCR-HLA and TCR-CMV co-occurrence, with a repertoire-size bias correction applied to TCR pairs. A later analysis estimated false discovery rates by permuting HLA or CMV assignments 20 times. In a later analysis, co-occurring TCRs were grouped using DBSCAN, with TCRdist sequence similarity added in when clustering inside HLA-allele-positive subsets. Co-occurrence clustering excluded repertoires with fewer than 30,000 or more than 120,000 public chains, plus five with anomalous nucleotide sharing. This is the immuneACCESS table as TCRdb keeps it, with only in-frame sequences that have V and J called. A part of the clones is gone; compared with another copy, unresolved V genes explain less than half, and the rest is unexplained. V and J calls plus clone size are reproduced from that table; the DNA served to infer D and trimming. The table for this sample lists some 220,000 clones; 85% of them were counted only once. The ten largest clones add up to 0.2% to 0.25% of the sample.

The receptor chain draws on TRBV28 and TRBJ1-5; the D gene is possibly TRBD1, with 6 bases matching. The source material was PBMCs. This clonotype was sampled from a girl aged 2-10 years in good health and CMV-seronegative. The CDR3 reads CASSLPAGDQPQHF. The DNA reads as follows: TGTGCCAGCAGTTTACCGGCAGGGGATCAGCCCCAGCATTTT.